A selection of T cell receptor beta chains follows, all from one sample in a study of control samples from healthy donors and cancer patients. Clones were read by immunoSEQ multiplex PCR, and TCRdb kept only the in-frame ones, dropping some. This sample has 45,000 or so clones; about 90% occur once, and the top ten carry more than 8.5%. Sequenced material: PBMCs. The receptors were sampled from an older woman with lung cancer. Both conserved end residues are part of each CDR3. Each record gives: D gene, V gene, clone size, J gene, CDR3 length, CDR3 DNA, CDR3 protein. A D gene is named only where the DNA matches it firmly. Clone size is stated in some rows and not others, as once, few, many or a class when expanded.

TRBD2	TRBV19	-	TRBJ2-7	16	TGTGCCAGTAGTAATCGAGGACTAGCGGGGGCATACGAGCAGTACTTC	CASSNRGLAGAYEQYF
-	TRBV24-1	-	TRBJ2-2	17	TGTGCCACCAGTGATTTGCGGGGCAATCTGAACACCGGGGAGCTGTTTTTT	CATSDLRGNLNTGELFF
TRBD1	TRBV5-1	-	TRBJ1-2	15	TGCGCCAGCAGCTTGGCCGGGACAGATAACTATGGCTACACCTTC	CASSLAGTDNYGYTF
TRBD1	TRBV24-1	-	TRBJ2-7	14	TGTGCCACCGAGGGTGGACAGGGGACCTACGAGCAGTACTTC	CATEGGQGTYEQYF
-	TRBV7-9	once	TRBJ2-1	14	TGTGCCAGCAGCTCCTTAGGGAGCCTCAATGAGCAGTTCTTC	CASSSLGSLNEQFF
-	TRBV11-3	-	TRBJ1-6	13	TGTGCCAGCAGCTTAGATGGGTCATCACCCCTCCACTTT	CASSLDGSSPLHF
-	TRBV6-5	-	TRBJ1-3	14	TGTGCCAGCAGTTTATCAGGGTCCGGAAACACCATATATTTT	CASSLSGSGNTIYF
-	TRBV5-6	-	TRBJ2-2	12	TGTGCCAGCAGCTCCGGTTACGGGGAGCTGTTTTTT	CASSSGYGELFF
TRBD1	TRBV5-4	-	TRBJ1-2	15	TGTGCCAGCAGCTTTGGGAGGGGACAGGGGGCCGAAGACACCTTC	CASSFGRGQGAEDTF
TRBD2	TRBV11-2	-	TRBJ2-7	16	TGTGCCAGCAGTTACGACGGCGGCGGGAGGGCCTACGAGCAGTACTTC	CASSYDGGGRAYEQYF
-	TRBV7-3	-	TRBJ2-3	17	TGTGCCAGCAGCTTACTTCCAGGGGTAGACGGCACAGATACGCAGTATTTT	CASSLLPGVDGTDTQYF
TRBD1	TRBV10-2	-	TRBJ1-1	15	TGCGCCAGCAGTGGGTTGGGACAGAGTCTTGGAGAAGCTTTCTTT	CASSGLGQSLGEAFF
-	TRBV3-1/TRBV3-2	once	TRBJ1-1	15	TGTGCCAGCAGCCCCCGTGGCAGGGAGTACACTGAAGCTTTCTTT	CASSPRGREYTEAFF
TRBD1	TRBV2	-	TRBJ1-2	12	TGTGCCAGCAGCCGGGACAGGGTAGGCTACACCTTC	CASSRDRVGYTF
-	TRBV19	-	TRBJ1-5	16	TGTGCCAGTAGTATCTGGTACAGATATAGCAATCAGCCCCAGCATTTT	CASSIWYRYSNQPQHF
-	TRBV27	-	TRBJ2-2	15	TGTGCCAGCCGAAGAGGCGGGCTGGAGACCGGGGAGCTGTTTTTT	CASRRGGLETGELFF
-	TRBV28	-	TRBJ1-1	15	TGTGCCAGCAGTCAGACCTTGGGCAGGGATACTGAAGCTTTCTTT	CASSQTLGRDTEAFF
TRBD2	TRBV25-1	-	TRBJ2-1	18	TGTGCCAGCAGGGCGGGACTAGCGGGAGGGGAGGGATACAATGAGCAGTTCTTC	CASRAGLAGGEGYNEQFF
-	TRBV7-9	-	TRBJ2-7	16	TGTGCCAGCAGCTATGGCTACACAGAGTCGACCTACGAGCAGTACTTC	CASSYGYTESTYEQYF
TRBD1	TRBV3-1/TRBV3-2	-	TRBJ1-2	17	TGTGCCAGCAGCCAAGATCCGGACAGGGCTAAAGGCTATGGCTACACCTTC	CASSQDPDRAKGYGYTF
TRBD1	TRBV9	-	TRBJ1-1	13	TGTGCCAGCAGCACTGGGACAGGTTCAGAAGCTTTCTTT	CASSTGTGSEAFF
-	TRBV28	-	TRBJ2-1	15	TGTGCCAGCACTAGTTTTCGCGGACCCTACAATGAGCAGTTCTTC	CASTSFRGPYNEQFF
TRBD1	TRBV4-3	-	TRBJ2-3	16	TGCGCCAGCAGCCAAGATGGCCGGACAGGGTTGGATACGCAGTATTTT	CASSQDGRTGLDTQYF
TRBD2	TRBV7-3	-	TRBJ2-1	16	TGTGCCAGCAGCTTAACGGGACTAGCGGGAAGCAATGAGCAGTTCTTC	CASSLTGLAGSNEQFF
-	TRBV3-1/TRBV3-2	-	TRBJ1-3	14	TGTGCCAGCAGTGACTCCGGCAGGGGAAACACCATATATTTT	CASSDSGRGNTIYF
TRBD1	TRBV5-1	-	TRBJ1-1	15	TGCGCCAGCAGCGCGCGGACAGGGGCCGCGACGATCGCTTTCTTT	CASSARTGAATIAFF
TRBD1	TRBV7-6	-	TRBJ1-5	15	TGTGCCAGCAGCCCCAGGACAGGGAACAATCAGCCCCAGCATTTT	CASSPRTGNNQPQHF
-	TRBV11-1	-	TRBJ2-6	15	TGTGCCAGCAGCTTAGAAGGTTCTGGGGCCAACGTCCTGACTTTC	CASSLEGSGANVLTF
-	TRBV7-9	-	TRBJ1-1	12	TGTGCCAGCAGCTTAGCGCAGGGGGAAGCTTTCTTT	CASSLAQGEAFF
-	TRBV6-2/TRBV6-3	-	TRBJ1-5	14	TGTGCCAGCAGTTCCCAGGGCGAAGGGCAGCCCCAGCATTTT	CASSSQGEGQPQHF
-	TRBV6-5	-	TRBJ1-1	13	TGTGCCAGCAGTTTAACACCAGGGACTGAAGCTTTCTTT	CASSLTPGTEAFF
TRBD2	TRBV7-3	-	TRBJ2-1	18	TGTGCCAGCAGCTTAAATGGGGAGGGAGGGCCACCATACAATGAGCAGTTCTTC	CASSLNGEGGPPYNEQFF
TRBD1	TRBV13	once	TRBJ2-1	15	TGTGCCAGCAGCCGAAGGGACAGGGTCGGAAATGAGCAGTTCTTC	CASSRRDRVGNEQFF
TRBD1	TRBV4-3	large	TRBJ1-1	13	TGCGCCAGCAGCCATCGGACAGGGAGAGAAGCTTTCTTT	CASSHRTGREAFF
-	TRBV5-1	-	TRBJ2-1	15	TGCGCCAGCAGCTTGGGTCTAGGACTGGGCAATGAGCAGTTCTTC	CASSLGLGLGNEQFF
TRBD1	TRBV2	-	TRBJ1-5	16	TGTGCCAGCAGTTCGAGGACGACAGGGAGCAATCAGCCCCAGCATTTT	CASSSRTTGSNQPQHF
-	TRBV19	once	TRBJ1-6	14	TGTGCCAGTAGTAACTGGGATCTTAATTCACCCCTCCACTTT	CASSNWDLNSPLHF
TRBD2	TRBV19	-	TRBJ2-7	14	TGTGCCAGTAGTATCGCTAGCGGGAGTTACGAGCAGTACTTC	CASSIASGSYEQYF
-	TRBV19	-	TRBJ1-6	16	TGTGCCAGTAGTGTTGACAGTAGCTCCTATAATTCACCCCTCCACTTT	CASSVDSSSYNSPLHF
TRBD1	TRBV4-2	-	TRBJ2-1	18	TGTGCCAGCAGCCAAGTTTTGGGACAGGCTAGCTCCTACAATGAGCAGTTCTTC	CASSQVLGQASSYNEQFF
-	TRBV11-2	-	TRBJ1-6	16	TGTGCCAGCAGCTCTGGGGACGCAGGTCGCAATTCACCCCTCCACTTT	CASSSGDAGRNSPLHF
-	TRBV29-1	-	TRBJ1-2	14	TGCAGCGTTGAAGGTGGGGGCCCCAACTATGGCTACACCTTC	CSVEGGGPNYGYTF
-	TRBV29-1	-	TRBJ1-1	14	TGCAGCGTTATTCAGGGGACAAAAACCTATGAAGCTTTCTTT	CSVIQGTKTYEAFF
-	TRBV7-9	-	TRBJ2-4	16	TGTGCCAGCAGCTTACTAAGTGACCCTAGCAAAAACATTCAGTACTTC	CASSLLSDPSKNIQYF
-	TRBV15	-	TRBJ2-7	13	TGTGCCACCAGCAGAGAAGAGAGTTACGAGCAGTACTTC	CATSREESYEQYF
-	TRBV24-1	-	TRBJ1-1	12	TGTGCCACCAGTACCATGAACACTGAAGCTTTCTTT	CATSTMNTEAFF
-	TRBV5-6	-	TRBJ2-5	16	TGTGCCAGCAGCCTTACCCGGACAGGAGGGGGAGAGACCCAGTACTTC	CASSLTRTGGGETQYF
-	TRBV20-1	-	TRBJ2-1	10	TGCAGTGTCGAGGGAGATGAGCAGTTCTTC	CSVEGDEQFF
TRBD2	TRBV7-2	-	TRBJ2-5	15	TGTGCCAGCAGCTTAGAGGCGGGAGCTTTCGAGACCCAGTACTTC	CASSLEAGAFETQYF
TRBD1	TRBV30	once	TRBJ2-7	13	TGTGCTACGGACAGGGATGGATCCTACGAGCAGTACTTC	CATDRDGSYEQYF
-	TRBV12-3/TRBV12-4	-	TRBJ2-1	13	TGTGCCAGCGGACCTCTAGCGAACAATGAGCAGTTCTTC	CASGPLANNEQFF
TRBD2	TRBV7-2	-	TRBJ2-1	15	TGTGCCAGCAGCTTAGAAGCGGGAGGGAGCAATGAGCAGTTCTTC	CASSLEAGGSNEQFF
TRBD1	TRBV2	-	TRBJ1-1	13	TGTGCCAGCAGGCCCGGGACAGGGGGCTGGGCTTTCTTT	CASRPGTGGWAFF
-	TRBV7-3	once	TRBJ2-1	12	TGTGCCAGCAGCTCAGGCGATCGTGAGCAGTTCTTC	CASSSGDREQFF
TRBD1	TRBV27	-	TRBJ2-4	18	TGTGCCAGCAGTTTATTTGGGACAGGGGGCCTAGCCAAAAACATTCAGTACTTC	CASSLFGTGGLAKNIQYF
TRBD2	TRBV24-1	few	TRBJ2-1	13	TGTGCCACCAGTGATTTCCGGGAGGCTGAGCAGTTCTTC	CATSDFREAEQFF
-	TRBV29-1	-	TRBJ1-1	13	TGCAGCGTTGTCTCAGGGGTTGGCACTGAAGCTTTCTTT	CSVVSGVGTEAFF
TRBD2	TRBV5-6	-	TRBJ2-1	14	TGTGCCAGCAGCCAAACTAGCGGGAGTAATGAGCAGTTCTTC	CASSQTSGSNEQFF
TRBD2	TRBV5-4	-	TRBJ2-7	15	TGTGCCAGCAGCTTGGAGAGGTTAGCGGGAGGGGAGCAGTACTTC	CASSLERLAGGEQYF